This T cell receptor (beta chain) was captured by sequencing in a study of blood T cell repertoires in COVID-19. The wider study: From T cells, B-cell-depleted T cells, or PBMCs came the material, which was cDNA or gDNA.

Original processing methods: Estimates of nucleated cell counts were drawn from the amplification of reference gene primers. Profiling relied on immunoSEQ multiplex PCR, and the TCRdb table lists in-frame clones only, not all of them. Clonal size and the V and J genes are those of that table, whereas D and trimming came from the DNA. The sample lists approximately 220,000 clones; approximately 85% were seen once. Per germline, CDR1 KGHSH and CDR2 LQKENI. Trimming left V 3 bases short and J 6 bases short, with 11 bases between. The CDR3 loop spans 13 amino acids. Specimen: peripheral blood. This receptor was identified in a woman in her seventies with acute or convalescent COVID-19. The chain combines TRBV18 with TRBJ1-2, with a possible D match to TRBD1 (6 bases). In nucleotides, the CDR3 is TGTGCCAGCTCACCGAGGACAGAGCATGGCTACACCTTC. It is translated as CASSPRTEHGYTF.